This TCR beta chain emerged from a study of blood T cell repertoires in COVID-19. On the study more broadly: Samples of COVID-19 (acute and convalescent) were obtained from the United States, Italy and Spain. T cells, B-cell-depleted T cells, or PBMCs provided the cDNA or gDNA that served as material.

Germline V gives CDR1 KGHDR, CDR2 SFDVKD. The CDR3 contains 15 residues. V trimming: 2 bases; J trimming: 3 bases; junction bases outside the gene matches: 3. In the authors' workflow: Counts of nucleated cells, estimated from reference gene primer amplification, were obtained. Method: immunoSEQ multiplex PCR; TCRdb's copy keeps in-frame clones and lacks some. The V and J calls and clone size were taken over from that table, and D and trimming were inferred from the DNA. The table lists about 58,000 clones, more than 75% of them singletons. The rearrangement joins TRBV24-1 to TRBJ1-1; 9 bases are a match to TRBD1. What was sequenced was peripheral blood. The clonotype comes from a human donor with active COVID-19. The donor label of this sample is uncertain. DNA for the CDR3: TGTGCCACCAGTGATTCCCGGACAGGGGACACTGAAGCTTTCTTT. Translation: CATSDSRTGDTEAFF.